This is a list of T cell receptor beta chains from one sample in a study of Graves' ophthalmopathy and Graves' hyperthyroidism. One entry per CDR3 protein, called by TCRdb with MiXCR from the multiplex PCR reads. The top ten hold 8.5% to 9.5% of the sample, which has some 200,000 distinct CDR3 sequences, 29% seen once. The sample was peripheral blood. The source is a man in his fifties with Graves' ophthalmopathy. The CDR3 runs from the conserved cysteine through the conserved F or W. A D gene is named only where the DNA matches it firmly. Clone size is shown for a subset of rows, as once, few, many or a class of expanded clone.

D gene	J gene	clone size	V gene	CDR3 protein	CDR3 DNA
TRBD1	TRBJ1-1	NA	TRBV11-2	CASSLTTGDRAFF	TGTGCCAGCAGCTTAACCACAGGGGATCGGGCTTTCTTT
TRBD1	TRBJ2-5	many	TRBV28	CASINPGGRETQYF	TGTGCCAGCATCAATCCAGGGGGCAGGGAGACCCAGTACTTC
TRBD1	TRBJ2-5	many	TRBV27	CASSPQQGVGETQYF	TGTGCCAGCAGTCCCCAACAGGGGGTCGGAGAGACCCAGTACTTC
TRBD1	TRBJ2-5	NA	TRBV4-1	CASSQALGQGQETQYF	TGCGCCAGCAGCCAAGCTTTAGGACAGGGGCAAGAGACCCAGTACTTC
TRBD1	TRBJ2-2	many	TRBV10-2	CASKGQGNTGELFF	TGCGCCAGCAAGGGACAGGGAAACACCGGGGAGCTGTTTTTT
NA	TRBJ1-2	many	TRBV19	CASSATGTSNYGYTF	TGTGCCAGTAGTGCCACAGGGACTTCTAACTATGGCTACACCTTC
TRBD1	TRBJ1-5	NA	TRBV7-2	CASSFRDRVNQPQHF	TGTGCCAGCAGCTTCCGGGACAGGGTCAATCAGCCCCAGCATTTT
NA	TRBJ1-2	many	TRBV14	CASSQEVGDPGGGYTF	TGTGCCAGCAGCCAAGAGGTCGGTGATCCCGGTGGAGGCTACACCTTC
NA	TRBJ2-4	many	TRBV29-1	CSARSGDGNIQYF	TGCAGCGCGCGGTCGGGGGACGGGAACATTCAGTACTTC
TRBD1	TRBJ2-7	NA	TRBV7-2	CASSLVLQGERQYF	TGTGCCAGCAGCTTAGTTTTGCAGGGGGAAAGGCAGTACTTC
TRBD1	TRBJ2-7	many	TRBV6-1	CASSEGTGGFYEQYF	TGTGCCAGCAGTGAGGGGACAGGGGGCTTCTACGAGCAGTACTTC
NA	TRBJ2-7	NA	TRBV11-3	CASSFDPASYEQYF	TGTGCCAGCAGCTTTGACCCAGCCTCCTACGAGCAGTACTTC
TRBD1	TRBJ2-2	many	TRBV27	CASSLTGADTGELFF	TGTGCCAGCAGTTTGACAGGGGCGGACACCGGGGAGCTGTTTTTT
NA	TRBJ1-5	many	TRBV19	CASRSEGSSPQPQHF	TGTGCCAGTAGGTCTGAGGGCAGCTCCCCTCAGCCCCAGCATTTT
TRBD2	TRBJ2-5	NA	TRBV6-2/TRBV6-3	CASSFGLAGGPYVETQYF	TGTGCCAGCAGTTTCGGACTAGCGGGAGGGCCTTACGTAGAGACCCAGTACTTC
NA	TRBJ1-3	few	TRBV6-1	CASSEWGAGNTIYF	TGTGCCAGCAGTGAATGGGGTGCTGGAAACACCATATATTTT
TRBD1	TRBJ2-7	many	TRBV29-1	CSVGGQVTYEQYF	TGCAGCGTTGGGGGACAGGTGACCTACGAGCAGTACTTC
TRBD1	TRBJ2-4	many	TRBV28	CASSLGQGKNIQYF	TGTGCCAGCAGTTTGGGACAGGGAAAAAACATTCAGTACTTC
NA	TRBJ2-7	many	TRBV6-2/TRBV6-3	CASTSGPYEQYF	TGTGCCAGCACTTCCGGCCCCTACGAGCAGTACTTC
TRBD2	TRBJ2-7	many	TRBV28	CASSPTSGSKYEQYF	TGTGCCAGCAGCCCTACTAGCGGGAGTAAGTACGAGCAGTACTTC
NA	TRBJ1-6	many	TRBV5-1	CASRPDRLYNSPLHF	TGCGCCAGCAGACCGGACAGACTCTATAATTCACCCCTCCACTTT
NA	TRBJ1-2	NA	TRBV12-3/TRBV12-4	CASSSLLGPDGYTF	TGTGCCAGCAGCTCCCTTCTGGGGCCGGATGGCTACACCTTC
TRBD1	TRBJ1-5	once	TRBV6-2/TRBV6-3	CASSYPLTGDQPQHF	TGTGCCAGCAGTTACCCCCTGACAGGGGATCAGCCCCAGCATTTT
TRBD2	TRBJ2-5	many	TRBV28	CASSYNGGEETQYF	TGTGCCAGCAGTTATAACGGGGGGGAAGAGACCCAGTACTTC
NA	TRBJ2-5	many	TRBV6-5	CASRLQGWETQYF	TGTGCCAGCAGGCTACAGGGCTGGGAGACCCAGTACTTC
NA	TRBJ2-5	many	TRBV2	CASSEAETQYF	TGTGCCAGCAGTGAAGCGGAGACCCAGTACTTC
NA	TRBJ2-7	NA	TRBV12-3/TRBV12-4	CASSSDQGIYEQYF	TGTGCCAGCAGCTCCGACCAGGGGATCTACGAGCAGTACTTC
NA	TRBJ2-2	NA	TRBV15	CATSREAGIPAGELFF	TGTGCCACCAGCAGAGAGGCGGGAATTCCCGCCGGGGAGCTGTTTTTT
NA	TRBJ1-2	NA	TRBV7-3	CASSKGGGVNYGYTF	TGTGCCAGCAGCAAAGGGGGAGGGGTCAACTATGGCTACACCTTC
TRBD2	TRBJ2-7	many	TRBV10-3	CAISEGLAGAYEQYF	TGTGCCATCAGTGAGGGGCTAGCGGGGGCCTACGAGCAGTACTTC
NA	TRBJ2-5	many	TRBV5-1	CASSLATGGAETQYF	TGCGCCAGCAGCTTGGCCACGGGGGGCGCGGAGACCCAGTACTTC
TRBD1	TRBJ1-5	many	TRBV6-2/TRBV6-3	CASSLFPDRGLEQPQHF	TGTGCCAGCAGTTTATTCCCAGACAGGGGGCTTGAGCAGCCCCAGCATTTT
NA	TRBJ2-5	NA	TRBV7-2	CASSLAIAGSQETQYF	TGTGCCAGCAGCTTAGCGATCGCGGGAAGCCAAGAGACCCAGTACTTC
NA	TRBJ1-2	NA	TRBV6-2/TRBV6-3	CASSYSKVYGYTF	TGTGCCAGCAGTTACTCTAAAGTTTATGGCTACACCTTC